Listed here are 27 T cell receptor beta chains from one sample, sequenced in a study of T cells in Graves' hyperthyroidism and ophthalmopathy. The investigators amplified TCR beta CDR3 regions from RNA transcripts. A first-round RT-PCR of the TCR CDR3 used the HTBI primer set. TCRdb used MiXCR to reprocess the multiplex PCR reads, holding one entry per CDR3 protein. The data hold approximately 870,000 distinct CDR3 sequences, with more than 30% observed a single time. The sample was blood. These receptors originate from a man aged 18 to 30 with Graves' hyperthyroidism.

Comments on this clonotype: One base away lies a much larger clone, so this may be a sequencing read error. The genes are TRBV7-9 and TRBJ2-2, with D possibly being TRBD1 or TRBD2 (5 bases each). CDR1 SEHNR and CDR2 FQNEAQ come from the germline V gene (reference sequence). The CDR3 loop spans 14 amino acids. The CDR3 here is CASSESTGPGALFF. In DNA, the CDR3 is TGTGCCAGCAGCGAGTCCACAGGTCCCGGGGCGCTGTTTTTT. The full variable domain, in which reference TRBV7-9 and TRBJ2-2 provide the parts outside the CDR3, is DTGVSQNPRHKITKRGQNVTFRCDPISEHNRLYWYRQTLGQGPEFLTYFQNEAQLEKSRLLSDRFSAERPKGSFSTLEIQRTEQGDSAMYLCASSESTGPGALFFGEGSRLTVL.

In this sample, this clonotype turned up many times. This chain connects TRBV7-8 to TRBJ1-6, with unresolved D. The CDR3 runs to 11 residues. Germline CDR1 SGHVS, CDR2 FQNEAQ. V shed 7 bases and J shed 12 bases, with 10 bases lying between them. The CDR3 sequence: CASTSVGPLHF. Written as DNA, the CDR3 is TGTGCCAGCACCTCAGTGGGACCCCTCCACTTT.

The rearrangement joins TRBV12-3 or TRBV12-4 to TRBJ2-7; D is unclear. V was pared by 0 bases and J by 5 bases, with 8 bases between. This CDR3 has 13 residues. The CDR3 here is CASSLAGLDEQYF. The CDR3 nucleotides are TGTGCCAGCAGTTTAGCAGGGCTCGACGAGCAGTACTTC.

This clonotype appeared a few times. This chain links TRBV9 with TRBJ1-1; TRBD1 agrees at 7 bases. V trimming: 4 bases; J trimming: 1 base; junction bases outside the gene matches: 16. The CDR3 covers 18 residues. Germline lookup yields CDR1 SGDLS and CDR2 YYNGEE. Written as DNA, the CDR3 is TGTGCCAGCAGCCAAGGGGGACAGATAATAACAGCGAACACTGAAGCTTTCTTT. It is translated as CASSQGGQIITANTEAFF. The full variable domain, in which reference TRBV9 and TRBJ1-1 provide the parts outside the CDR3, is DSGVTQTPKHLITATGQRVTLRCSPRSGDLSVYWYQQSLDQGLQFLIQYYNGEERAKGNILERFSAQQFPDLHSELNLSSLELGDSALYFCASSQGGQIITANTEAFFGQGTRLTVV.

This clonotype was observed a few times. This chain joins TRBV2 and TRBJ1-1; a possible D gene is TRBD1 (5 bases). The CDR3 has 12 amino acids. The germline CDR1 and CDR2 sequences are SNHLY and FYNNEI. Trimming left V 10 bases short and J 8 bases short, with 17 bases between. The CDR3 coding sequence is TGTGCCACTCAGACAGTCTTTAGAGAAGCTTTCTTT. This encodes CATQTVFREAFF.

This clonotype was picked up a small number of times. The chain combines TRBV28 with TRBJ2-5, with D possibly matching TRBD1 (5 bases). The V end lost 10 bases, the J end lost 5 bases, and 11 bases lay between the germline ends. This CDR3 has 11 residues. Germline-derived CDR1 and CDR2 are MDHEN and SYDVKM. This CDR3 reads CATTGSETQYF. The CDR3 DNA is TGTGCCACCACAGGTTCGGAGACCCAGTACTTC.

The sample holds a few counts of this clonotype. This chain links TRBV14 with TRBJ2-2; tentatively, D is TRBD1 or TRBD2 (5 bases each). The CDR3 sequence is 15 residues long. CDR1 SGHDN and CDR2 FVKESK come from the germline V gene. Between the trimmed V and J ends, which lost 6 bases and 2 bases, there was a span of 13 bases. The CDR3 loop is CASRGEDTNTGELFF. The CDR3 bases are TGTGCCAGCAGGGGAGAGGACACCAACACCGGGGAGCTGTTTTTT. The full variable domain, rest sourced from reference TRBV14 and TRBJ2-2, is EAGVTQFPSHSVIEKGQTVTLRCDPISGHDNLYWYRRVMGKEIKFLLHFVKESKQDESGMPNNRFLAERTGGTYSTLKVQPAELEDSGVYFCASRGEDTNTGELFFGEGSRLTVL.

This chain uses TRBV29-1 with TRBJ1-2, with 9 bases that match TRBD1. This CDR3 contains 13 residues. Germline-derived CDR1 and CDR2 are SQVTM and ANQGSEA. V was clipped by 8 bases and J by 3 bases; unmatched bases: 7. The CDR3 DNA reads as TGCAGCTTAGTGACAGGGGGGGACTATGGCTACACCTTC. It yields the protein CSLVTGGDYGYTF.

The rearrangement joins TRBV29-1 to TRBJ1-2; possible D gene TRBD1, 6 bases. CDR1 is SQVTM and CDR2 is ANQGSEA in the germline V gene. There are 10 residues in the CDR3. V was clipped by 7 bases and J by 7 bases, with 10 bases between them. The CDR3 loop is CSGEQGGYTF. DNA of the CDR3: TGCAGCGGGGAACAGGGTGGCTACACCTTC.

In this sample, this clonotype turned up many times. The CDR3 nucleotides are TGTGCCAGCGACCGGGACAGGGGGAATAGCAATCAGCCCCAGCATTTT. Amino acid sequence: CASDRDRGNSNQPQHF. This chain uses TRBV2 with TRBJ1-5; 11 nucleotides agree with TRBD1. Germline lookup yields CDR1 SNHLY and CDR2 FYNNEI. The CDR3 sequence is 16 residues long. Unmatched junction bases numbered 6, after V lost 8 bases and J lost 0 bases.

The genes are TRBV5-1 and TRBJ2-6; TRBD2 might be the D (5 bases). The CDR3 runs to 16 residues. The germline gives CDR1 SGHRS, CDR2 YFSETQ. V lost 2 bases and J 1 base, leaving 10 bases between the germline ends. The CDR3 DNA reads TGCGCCAGCAGCTTAGCGGTTTCATCTGGGGCCAACGTCCTGACTTTC. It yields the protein CASSLAVSSGANVLTF.

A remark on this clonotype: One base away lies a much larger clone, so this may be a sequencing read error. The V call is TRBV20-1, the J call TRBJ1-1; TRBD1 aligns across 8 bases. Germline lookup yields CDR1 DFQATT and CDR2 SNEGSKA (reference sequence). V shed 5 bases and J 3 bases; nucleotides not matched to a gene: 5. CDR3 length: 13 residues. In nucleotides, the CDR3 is TGCAGTGCTGCTCTGACAGGGGACACTGAAGCTTTCTTT. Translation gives CSAALTGDTEAFF.

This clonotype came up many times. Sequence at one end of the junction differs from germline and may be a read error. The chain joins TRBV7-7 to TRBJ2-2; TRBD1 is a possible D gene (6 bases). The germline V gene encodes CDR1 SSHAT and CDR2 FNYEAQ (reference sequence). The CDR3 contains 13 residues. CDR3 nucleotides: TGTGCTAGCAGCCCGACAGGTTGGGGGGAGCTGTTTTTT. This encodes CASSPTGWGELFF.

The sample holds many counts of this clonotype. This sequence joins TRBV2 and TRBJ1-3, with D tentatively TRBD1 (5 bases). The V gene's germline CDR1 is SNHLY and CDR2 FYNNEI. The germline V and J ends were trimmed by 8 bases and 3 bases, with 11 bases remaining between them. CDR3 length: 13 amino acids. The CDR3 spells CASGSTGGNTIYF. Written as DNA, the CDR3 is TGTGCCAGCGGCTCAACAGGTGGAAACACCATATATTTT.

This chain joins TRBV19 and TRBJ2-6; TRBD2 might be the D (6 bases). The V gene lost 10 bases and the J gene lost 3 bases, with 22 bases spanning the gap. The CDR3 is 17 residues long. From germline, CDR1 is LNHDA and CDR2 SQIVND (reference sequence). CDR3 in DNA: TGTGCCAACTCCGGGACTTCGAGGTCGCGTGGGGCCAACGTCCTGACTTTC. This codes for CANSGTSRSRGANVLTF.

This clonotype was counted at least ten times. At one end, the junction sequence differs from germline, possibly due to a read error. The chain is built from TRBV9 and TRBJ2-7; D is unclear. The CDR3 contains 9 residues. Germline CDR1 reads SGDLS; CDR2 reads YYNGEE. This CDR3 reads CASSANGNF. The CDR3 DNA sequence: TGTGCCAGCAGCGCCAATGGGAACTTC.

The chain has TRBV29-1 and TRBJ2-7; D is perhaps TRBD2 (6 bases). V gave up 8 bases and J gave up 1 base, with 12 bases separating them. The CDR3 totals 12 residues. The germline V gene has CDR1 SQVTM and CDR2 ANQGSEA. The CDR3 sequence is CSPRDRSYEQYF. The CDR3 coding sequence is TGCAGCCCGCGGGACCGTTCCTACGAGCAGTACTTC.

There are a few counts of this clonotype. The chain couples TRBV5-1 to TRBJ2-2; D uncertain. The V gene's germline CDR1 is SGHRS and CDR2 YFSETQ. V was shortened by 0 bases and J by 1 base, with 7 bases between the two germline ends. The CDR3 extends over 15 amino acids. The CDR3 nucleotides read TGCGCCAGCAGCTTGGATCACCAGAACACCGGGGAGCTGTTTTTT. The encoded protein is CASSLDHQNTGELFF.

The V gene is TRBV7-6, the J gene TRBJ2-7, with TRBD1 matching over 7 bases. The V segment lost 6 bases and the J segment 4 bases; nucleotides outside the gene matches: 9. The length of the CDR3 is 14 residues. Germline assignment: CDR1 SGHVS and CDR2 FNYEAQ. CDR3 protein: CASRRTGGGYEQYF. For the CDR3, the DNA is TGTGCCAGCAGGCGGACAGGTGGAGGTTACGAGCAGTACTTC. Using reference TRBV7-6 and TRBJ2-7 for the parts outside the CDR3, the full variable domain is GAGVSQSPRYKVTKRGQDVALRCDPISGHVSLYWYRQALGQGPEFLTYFNYEAQQDKSGLPNDRFSAERPEGSISTLTIQRTEQRDSAMYRCASRRTGGGYEQYFGPGTRLTVT.

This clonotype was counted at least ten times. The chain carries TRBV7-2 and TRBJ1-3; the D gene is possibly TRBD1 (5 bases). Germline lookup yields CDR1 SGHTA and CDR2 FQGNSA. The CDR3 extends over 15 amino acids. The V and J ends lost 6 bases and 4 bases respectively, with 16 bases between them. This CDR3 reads CASRLAGTGGNTIYF. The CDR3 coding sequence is TGTGCCAGCAGGCTCGCCGGGACCGGGGGAAACACCATATATTTT.

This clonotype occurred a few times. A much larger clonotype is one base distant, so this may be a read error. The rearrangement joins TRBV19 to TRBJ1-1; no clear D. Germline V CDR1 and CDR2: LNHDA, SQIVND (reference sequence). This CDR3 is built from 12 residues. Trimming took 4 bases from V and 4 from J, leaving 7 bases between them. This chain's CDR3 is CASSKEGTEAFF. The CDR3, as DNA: TGTGCCAGTAGTAAGGAGGGCACTGAAGCTTTCTTT.

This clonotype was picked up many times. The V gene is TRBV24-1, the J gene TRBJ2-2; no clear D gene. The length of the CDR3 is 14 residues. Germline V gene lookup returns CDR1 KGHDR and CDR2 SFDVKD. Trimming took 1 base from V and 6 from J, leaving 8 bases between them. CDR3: CATSDFGLSGELFF. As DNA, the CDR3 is TGTGCCACCAGTGATTTCGGGCTGTCCGGGGAGCTGTTTTTT.

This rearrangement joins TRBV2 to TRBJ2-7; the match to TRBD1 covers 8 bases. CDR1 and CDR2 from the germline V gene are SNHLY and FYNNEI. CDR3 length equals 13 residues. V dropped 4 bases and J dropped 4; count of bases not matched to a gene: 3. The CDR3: CASSGQGIYEQYF. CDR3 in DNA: TGTGCCAGCAGTGGACAGGGGATATACGAGCAGTACTTC.

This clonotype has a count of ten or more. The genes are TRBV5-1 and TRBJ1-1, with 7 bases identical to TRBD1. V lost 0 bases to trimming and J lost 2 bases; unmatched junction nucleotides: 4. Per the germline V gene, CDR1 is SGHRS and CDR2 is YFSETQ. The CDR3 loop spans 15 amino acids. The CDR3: CASSLARDRNTEAFF. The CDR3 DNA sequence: TGCGCCAGCAGCTTGGCCCGGGACAGAAACACTGAAGCTTTCTTT.

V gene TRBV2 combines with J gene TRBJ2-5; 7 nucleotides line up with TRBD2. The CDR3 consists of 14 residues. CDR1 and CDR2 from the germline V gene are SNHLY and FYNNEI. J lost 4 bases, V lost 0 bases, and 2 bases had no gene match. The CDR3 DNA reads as TGTGCCAGCAGTGAAGCGGGGGGGGGAGAGACCCAGTACTTC. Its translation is CASSEAGGGETQYF.

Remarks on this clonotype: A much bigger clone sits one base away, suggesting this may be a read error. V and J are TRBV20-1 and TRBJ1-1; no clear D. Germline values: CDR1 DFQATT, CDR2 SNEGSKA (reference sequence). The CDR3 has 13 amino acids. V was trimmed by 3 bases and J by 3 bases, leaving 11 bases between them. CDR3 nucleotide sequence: TGCAGTGCTAGCGCAGAATGGCACACTGAAGCTTTCTTT. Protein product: CSASAEWHTEAFF.

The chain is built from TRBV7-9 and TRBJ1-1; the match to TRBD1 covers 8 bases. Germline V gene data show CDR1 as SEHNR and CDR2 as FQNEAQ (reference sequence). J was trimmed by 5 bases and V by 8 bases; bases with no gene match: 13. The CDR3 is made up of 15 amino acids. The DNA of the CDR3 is TGTGCCAGCGGTCCCCCCAGGGGGCGCATAACTGAAGCTTTCTTT. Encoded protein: CASGPPRGRITEAFF.